These 24 T cell receptor beta chains originate from one sample sequenced in a study of blood T cell repertoires in COVID-19. Sequencing used immunoSEQ multiplex PCR; TCRdb keeps in-frame clones, though not all of them. This sample carries about 85,000 clones, 65% to 85% of them seen once, and the ten largest clones take roughly 12%. Sequenced sample: peripheral blood. All receptors derive from a man in his 70s with acute or convalescent COVID-19.

This chain links TRBV11-2 with TRBJ2-7, with 7 positions matching TRBD2. In germline, CDR1 is SGHAT, CDR2 FQNNGV. The CDR3 runs to 16 residues. After removal of 1 base from V and 2 bases from J, the junction contained 8 bases not matched to a gene. CDR3 amino acids: CASSLAGLAGTYEQYF. The CDR3 DNA sequence: TGTGCCAGCAGCTTAGCGGGGTTAGCGGGCACCTACGAGCAGTACTTC.

This clone was observed once. The V call is TRBV7-9, the J call TRBJ2-1; D not certain. The CDR3 runs to 13 residues. Germline V gene sequence: CDR1 SEHNR, CDR2 FQNEAQ (reference sequence). Trimming stripped 5 bases from V and 5 bases from J, with 10 bases between. The CDR3 sequence: CASSPRSHNEQFF. As DNA, the CDR3 is TGTGCCAGCAGCCCTCGGAGCCACAATGAGCAGTTCTTC.

The V and J genes are TRBV5-6 and TRBJ1-1; D gene unclear. The CDR3 has 13 residues. The V end was cut by 1 base, the J end by 5 bases, with 9 bases between. In germline, CDR1 is SGHDT, CDR2 YYEEEE. In DNA, the CDR3 is TGTGCCAGCAGCTTGAGTCCAGGTACTGAAGCTTTCTTT. Amino acid sequence: CASSLSPGTEAFF.

This clone was counted between two and nine times. The gene calls are TRBV3-1 (or the pseudogene TRBV3-2) and TRBJ2-1; 7 positions match TRBD2. Germline assignment: CDR1 LGHDT and CDR2 YNNKEL (reference sequence). The CDR3 runs to 18 residues. J was trimmed by 3 bases and V by 3 bases; bases with no gene match: 14. The CDR3 DNA follows: TGTGCCAGCAGCCAGGGCCGTGGGGCGGGGGATTTCTACAATGAGCAGTTCTTC. Translated: CASSQGRGAGDFYNEQFF.

V gene TRBV29-1 combines with J gene TRBJ2-5, with D possibly being TRBD2 (6 bases). V was shortened by 4 bases and J by 4 bases, with 10 bases between the two germline ends. CDR1 and CDR2 (germline): SQVTM, ANQGSEA. The CDR3 runs 12 residues. The CDR3: CSVGAGTETQYF. The DNA for the CDR3 is TGCAGCGTTGGGGCGGGGACAGAGACCCAGTACTTC.

The chain has TRBV16 and TRBJ1-5, with D hard to call. Germline lookup yields CDR1 KGHSY and CDR2 FQNENV. V was cut by 0 bases and J by 3 bases, with 9 bases left in between. The CDR3 loop spans 15 amino acids. CDR3 DNA sequence: TGTGCCAGCAGCCAATCGGCACAGTTCAATCAGCCCCAGCATTTT. Translating gives CASSQSAQFNQPQHF.

The chain recombines TRBV5-4 with TRBJ2-2; 7 bases fit TRBD1. V shed 4 bases and J 4 bases; nucleotides not matched to a gene: 7. Germline V lookup: CDR1 SGHNT, CDR2 YYREEE (reference sequence). The CDR3 extends over 15 amino acids. As DNA, the CDR3 is TGTGCCAGCAGCCGGGACAGCCTGGGCACCGGGGAGCTGTTTTTT. Protein sequence: CASSRDSLGTGELFF.

V usage is TRBV6-1 and J usage is TRBJ2-7, with TRBD1 matching 7 bases. Germline loops: CDR1 MNHNS, CDR2 SASEGT. V was clipped by 2 bases and J by 4 bases; unmatched bases: 8. The length of the CDR3 is 15 residues. The CDR3 loop reads CASSERHRGLYEQYV. CDR3 sequence (DNA): TGTGCCAGCAGTGAACGTCACAGGGGCCTATACGAGCAGTACGTC.

The table lists this clone with a count of one. The rearrangement joins TRBV21-1 to TRBJ1-5; TRBD1 was called by the table and not checked on the DNA. TRBV21-1 is listed as a pseudogene. This CDR3 is 16 amino acids long. CDR3 in DNA: TGTGCCAGCAGCAAATCTTCAGGCATTAGCAATCAGCCCCAGCATTTT. This codes for CASSKSSGISNQPQHF.

This chain links TRBV30 with TRBJ2-5; 10 positions agree with TRBD1. Germline CDR1 and CDR2: GTSNPN and SVGIG (reference sequence). The CDR3 is made up of 16 amino acids. Trimming took 7 bases from V and 5 from J; bases not matched to a gene: 16. The CDR3 sequence: CAFRNRDRGLRETQYF. In nucleotides, the CDR3 is TGTGCCTTCCGAAACCGGGACAGGGGCCTGCGCGAGACCCAGTACTTC. Full variable domain (missing parts from reference TRBV30 and TRBJ2-5): SQTIHQWPATLVQPVGSPLSLECTVEGTSNPNLYWYRQAAGRGLQLLFYSVGIGQISSEVPQNLSASRPQDRQFILSSKKLLLSDSGFYLCAFRNRDRGLRETQYFGPGTRLLVL.

CDR3 loop: CASSQTGANQPQHF. In DNA form, the CDR3 reads TGTGCCAGCAGCCAGACAGGGGCCAATCAGCCCCAGCATTTT. The V gene is TRBV2, the J gene TRBJ1-5; 8 bases match TRBD1. This CDR3 spans 14 amino acids. The germline gives CDR1 SNHLY, CDR2 FYNNEI. Trimming removed 6 bases from V and 3 bases from J; junction bases left unmatched: 4.

The chain links TRBV9 to TRBJ2-2; 7 nucleotides match TRBD2. This CDR3 comprises 16 residues. Germline V gene sequence: CDR1 SGDLS, CDR2 YYNGEE. Trimming at V came to 3 bases and at J to 2 bases, leaving 7 bases not matched to a gene. Here the CDR3 reads CASSAPGGGNTGELFF. The DNA for the CDR3 is TGTGCCAGCAGCGCCCCCGGCGGGGGAAACACCGGGGAGCTGTTTTTT. Full variable domain (rest looked up from reference TRBV9 and TRBJ2-2): DSGVTQTPKHLITATGQRVTLRCSPRSGDLSVYWYQQSLDQGLQFLIQYYNGEERAKGNILERFSAQQFPDLHSELNLSSLELGDSALYFCASSAPGGGNTGELFFGEGSRLTVL.

As to this clone: Additional DNA sequences in this sample encode the identical CDR3. The J gene is TRBJ1-1, the V gene TRBV29-1; possibly TRBD1 for D (6 bases). V lost 7 bases to trimming and J lost 7 bases, with 16 bases between them. This CDR3 region has 12 residues. CDR1 and CDR2 (germline): SQVTM, ANQGSEA. The CDR3 DNA reads as TGCAGCGCCAAGGGGGGGACCGGTGAAGCTTTCTTT. Translation gives CSAKGGTGEAFF.

CDR3 protein: CASKKTDSNEKLFF. CDR3 DNA: TGTGCCAGCAAGAAGACGGACAGTAATGAAAAACTGTTTTTT. V usage is TRBV21-1 and J usage is TRBJ1-4; the table assigns TRBD1, which was not confirmed against the DNA. TRBV21-1 is classified as a pseudogene. CDR3 length: 14 amino acids.

The J gene is TRBJ1-3, the V gene TRBV2; TRBD1 is a possible D gene (5 bases). The germline V and J ends were trimmed by 3 bases and 3 bases, with 9 bases remaining between them. Per germline, CDR1 SNHLY and CDR2 FYNNEI. The CDR3 has 14 residues. In DNA form, the CDR3 reads TGTGCCAGCAGTGACAGGGAATATGGAAACACCATATATTTT. It specifies CASSDREYGNTIYF.

This clone showed up just once. The chain combines TRBV2 with TRBJ2-3, with TRBD2 matching 8 bases. Unmatched junction bases numbered 6, after V lost 10 bases and J lost 0 bases. The CDR3 has 14 amino acids. From germline, CDR1 is SNHLY and CDR2 FYNNEI. CDR3 residues: CATGGGPSTDTQYF. Here the CDR3 DNA reads TGTGCCACCGGGGGGGGCCCTAGCACAGATACGCAGTATTTT.

This chain uses TRBV5-4 with TRBJ1-2; D gene uncertain. There are 15 residues in the CDR3. The germline CDR1 and CDR2 sequences are SGHNT and YYREEE (reference sequence). Trimming shortened V by 7 bases and J by 2 bases, and 18 bases separated the two germline ends. The chain's CDR3 is CASAKEDVRNYGYTF. CDR3 nucleotides: TGTGCCAGCGCCAAGGAGGACGTCAGAAACTATGGCTACACCTTC. The full variable domain, rest sourced from reference TRBV5-4 and TRBJ1-2, is ETGVTQSPTHLIKTRGQQVTLRCSSQSGHNTVSWYQQALGQGPQFIFQYYREEENGRGNFPPRFSGLQFPNYSSELNVNALELDDSALYLCASAKEDVRNYGYTFGSGTRLTVV.

This chain links TRBV18 with TRBJ1-5, with 7 bases aligning to TRBD1. Germline V gene sequence: CDR1 KGHSH, CDR2 LQKENI. V lost 3 bases, J lost 2 bases, and 10 bases stayed unmatched. The CDR3 sequence is 17 residues long. Here the CDR3 reads CASSPQQGPVGNQPQHF. In DNA form, the CDR3 reads TGTGCCAGCTCACCGCAACAGGGGCCGGTGGGCAATCAGCCCCAGCATTTT.

This clone showed up just a few times. CDR3 sequence (DNA): TGTGCCAGCAGTACAGGGAGGGGAGAGACCCAGTACTTC. Its translation is CASSTGRGETQYF. The chain joins TRBV6-5 to TRBJ2-5; D possibly corresponds to TRBD2 (7 bases). Trimming left V 5 bases short and J 4 bases short, with 11 bases between. Germline lookup yields CDR1 MNHEY and CDR2 SVGAGI. This CDR3 contains 13 residues.

The rearrangement links TRBV28 to TRBJ2-5; weak D call: TRBD1 (5 bases). V lost 3 bases and J 7 bases, leaving 15 bases between the germline ends. The CDR3 contains 14 residues. Germline CDR1 is MDHEN and CDR2 is SYDVKM. The CDR3 DNA follows: TGTGCCAGCAGTTTGGATCAAGGGGTCGGGACCCAGTACTTC. It codes for CASSLDQGVGTQYF.

This clone was picked up a small number of times. The CDR3 DNA reads as TGTGCCAGCAGCCCGGGGGGGGCTTATAACACCGGGGAGCTGTTTTTT. It translates to CASSPGGAYNTGELFF. The chain is built from TRBV11-3 and TRBJ2-2, with 8 positions matching TRBD2. With 5 bases clipped from V and 2 bases from J, the junction kept 7 bases outside the gene matches. The V gene's germline CDR1 is SGHNT and CDR2 YENEEA. The CDR3 contains 16 residues.

CDR3 bases: TGTGCCAGCAGTACTGACAGCAGCTACGAGCAGTACGTC. Its translation: CASSTDSSYEQYV. This chain joins TRBV6-5 and TRBJ2-7, with D tentatively TRBD1 (5 bases). CDR3 length: 13 residues. CDR1 MNHEY and CDR2 SVGAGI come from the germline V gene. Trimming stripped 5 bases from V and 3 bases from J, with 11 bases between.

The chain couples TRBV28 to TRBJ1-2; the match to TRBD1 covers 11 bases. In germline, CDR1 is MDHEN, CDR2 SYDVKM. There are 20 residues in the CDR3. V lost 6 bases, J lost 5 bases, and 23 bases stayed unmatched. The CDR3 nucleotides are TGTGCCAGCAGACCAAAAACGAAGTTGGGGACAGGGGGAAAGTGGTATGGCTACACCTTC. Protein sequence: CASRPKTKLGTGGKWYGYTF.

For this clone: At the DNA level, this CDR3 is encoded by other sequences in the same sample as well. The genes are TRBV5-4 and TRBJ2-3, with D unresolved. Trimming left V 4 bases short and J 6 bases short, with 12 bases between. The CDR3 is made up of 13 amino acids. Germline-derived CDR1 and CDR2 are SGHNT and YYREEE (reference sequence). The CDR3 region has the DNA TGTGCCAGCAGCCTTTTAACGAGGGATACGCAGTATTTT. It translates to CASSLLTRDTQYF.